This is a list of T cell receptor beta chains from one sample in a study of blood T cell repertoires in COVID-19. TCRdb's copy holds only in-frame clones and misses some; the assay was immunoSEQ multiplex PCR. The data hold about 120,000 clones, with more than 75% observed a single time. The sample taken for sequencing was peripheral blood. The receptors were gathered from a woman between 45 and 60 years old with acute or convalescent COVID-19. Each CDR3 is given with its conserved first and last residue. The D gene is left open where the match is weak. Expanded clones get a size class; other rows say once, few or many, or leave the size out.

TGTGCCAGCAGTGGACTAGCGGGAGCCTACGAGCAGTACTTC | CASSGLAGAYEQYF | once | TRBV2 | TRBD2 | TRBJ2-7
TGTGCCAGTAGTAGCAGAGCTCTGACAGGCCCCTCAACTAATGAAAAACTGTTTTTT | CASSSRALTGPSTNEKLFF | . | TRBV19 | . | TRBJ1-4
TGTGCCAGCAGTTCCCAGACAGCCTTCTACACCTTC | CASSSQTAFYTF | . | TRBV6-5 | . | TRBJ1-2
TGTGCCAGCAGCTTAGGGGGCCAAGGGCTCTCTGGAAACACCATATATTTT | CASSLGGQGLSGNTIYF | few | TRBV7-2 | . | TRBJ1-3
TGTGCCAGCAGCGTCGGGGTCGGATACAATGAGCAGTTCTTC | CASSVGVGYNEQFF | . | TRBV6-4 | . | TRBJ2-1
TGTGCCAGCAGCATCGAAGGACAGAGAAATTCACCCCTCCACTTT | CASSIEGQRNSPLHF | . | TRBV11-2 | . | TRBJ1-6
TGTGCCAGCAGCTACAGGGGAGAGACCCAGTACTTC | CASSYRGETQYF | . | TRBV13 | TRBD1 | TRBJ2-5
TGTGCCAGCACCCAGACAGGGTACGACACTGAAGCTTTCTTT | CASTQTGYDTEAFF | . | TRBV2 | TRBD1 | TRBJ1-1
TGTGCCTGGAGCCCTAGCGGTAGGGAGCAGTACTTC | CAWSPSGREQYF | . | TRBV30 | TRBD2 | TRBJ2-7
TGTGCCAGCAGCTCCCCCGGGGGAGCGAAGACCCAGTACTTC | CASSSPGGAKTQYF | . | TRBV27 | . | TRBJ2-5
TGTGCCAGCAGTTTACGGTATCGCCTTAATTCACCCCTCCACTTT | CASSLRYRLNSPLHF | . | TRBV27 | . | TRBJ1-6
TGCACCAGCAGCCAACATTGCAGGGGGCGTGGGACTCCTCTCAACGAGCAGTACTTC | CTSSQHCRGRGTPLNEQYF | once | TRBV1 | . | TRBJ2-7
TGTGCCAGCAGCTTTGGAAACAGGGGGCAAGGTGAAGCTTTCTTT | CASSFGNRGQGEAFF | . | TRBV7-3 | TRBD1 | TRBJ1-1
TGTGCCAGCAGCGCTGGGGACAGGGTAAACTATGGCTACACCTTC | CASSAGDRVNYGYTF | . | TRBV5-6 | TRBD1 | TRBJ1-2
TGCGCCAGCAGCTTACAGGTTAACTATGGCTACACCTTC | CASSLQVNYGYTF | . | TRBV5-1 | . | TRBJ1-2
TGTGCCACCAGCCTTACGACAGGGCGTAATTCACCCCTCCACTTT | CATSLTTGRNSPLHF | . | TRBV15 | TRBD1 | TRBJ1-6
TGTGCCAGCGAACTGTACAATGAGCAGTTCTTC | CASELYNEQFF | . | TRBV5-5 | . | TRBJ2-1
TGTGCCAGCTCCGTTAGCACTGAAGCTTTCTTT | CASSVSTEAFF | many | TRBV28 | . | TRBJ1-1